A selection of T cell receptor beta chains follows, all from one sample in a study of cytomegalovirus exposure and HLA in healthy donors. Libraries were prepared by immunoSEQ multiplex PCR; TCRdb keeps only in-frame clonotypes and omits some of them. Of roughly 220,000 clones listed, more than 80% are singletons. Sample: PBMCs. The receptor set was obtained from a man younger than 40 in good health and CMV-seronegative. Each CDR3 is given without its conserved first and last residue. D genes are given only for firm matches.

J gene: TRBJ2-7
V gene: TRBV19
D gene: .
CDR3 protein: ASSTLDSTYEQY

J gene: TRBJ2-3
V gene: TRBV4-2
D gene: .
CDR3 protein: ASSQEWPDTQY

J gene: TRBJ2-1
V gene: TRBV10-3
D gene: TRBD2
CDR3 protein: AIAGTSGYNEQF

J gene: TRBJ2-3
V gene: TRBV7-8
D gene: .
CDR3 protein: ASSLAGGTGTQY

J gene: TRBJ2-2
V gene: TRBV28
D gene: TRBD1
CDR3 protein: ASRLGTANTGELF

J gene: TRBJ1-6
V gene: TRBV27
D gene: TRBD1
CDR3 protein: ASSSLPTGADSPLH

J gene: TRBJ1-5
V gene: TRBV27
D gene: .
CDR3 protein: ASSFPGQPQH

J gene: TRBJ2-1
V gene: TRBV7-9
D gene: TRBD2
CDR3 protein: SSSLESRGKGEQF

J gene: TRBJ1-2
V gene: TRBV4-3
D gene: .
CDR3 protein: ASSQIRETLYGYT

J gene: TRBJ1-2
V gene: TRBV29-1
D gene: TRBD1
CDR3 protein: SVEGATTGGNYGYT

J gene: TRBJ1-1
V gene: TRBV9
D gene: .
CDR3 protein: ASSPEGTGTTEAF

J gene: TRBJ2-1
V gene: TRBV27
D gene: TRBD2
CDR3 protein: ASSSMATSGGPIDEQF

J gene: TRBJ2-7
V gene: TRBV10-3
D gene: .
CDR3 protein: AISESTVSTYEQY

J gene: TRBJ1-4
V gene: TRBV4-3
D gene: .
CDR3 protein: ASSQVMRGTTNEKLF

J gene: TRBJ2-1
V gene: TRBV9
D gene: .
CDR3 protein: ASSVTGEAYNEQF

J gene: TRBJ2-2
V gene: TRBV28
D gene: .
CDR3 protein: ASKQGGTGELF

J gene: TRBJ1-5
V gene: TRBV7-2
D gene: .
CDR3 protein: ASSLGAEPFQPQH

J gene: TRBJ1-1
V gene: TRBV19
D gene: TRBD1
CDR3 protein: ASSLWTGGGNTEAF

J gene: TRBJ2-5
V gene: TRBV6-1
D gene: .
CDR3 protein: ASSERFGLGETQY

J gene: TRBJ1-1
V gene: TRBV5-8
D gene: .
CDR3 protein: ASSGSGQLWVYTEAF

J gene: TRBJ2-1
V gene: TRBV27
D gene: .
CDR3 protein: ASSSSTDPEAYNEQF

J gene: TRBJ2-7
V gene: TRBV5-3
D gene: .
CDR3 protein: ARSPAGQSPYEQY

J gene: TRBJ2-7
V gene: TRBV6-1
D gene: .
CDR3 protein: ASSENQGSYEQY

J gene: TRBJ1-2
V gene: TRBV7-9
D gene: .
CDR3 protein: ASSLPGLGYT

J gene: TRBJ2-6
V gene: TRBV14
D gene: TRBD1
CDR3 protein: ASSQERDRGLGASVLT

J gene: TRBJ2-5
V gene: TRBV5-1
D gene: .
CDR3 protein: ASRDGGGYQETQY

J gene: TRBJ1-5
V gene: TRBV7-9
D gene: TRBD1
CDR3 protein: ASSGTGNNQPQH

J gene: TRBJ2-7
V gene: TRBV7-9
D gene: .
CDR3 protein: ASSLGTVYEQY

J gene: TRBJ1-2
V gene: TRBV28
D gene: .
CDR3 protein: ASSSRGYT

J gene: TRBJ1-2
V gene: TRBV6-6
D gene: TRBD1
CDR3 protein: ASSPDRGSYGYT

J gene: TRBJ2-3
V gene: TRBV29-1
D gene: .
CDR3 protein: SVELNLGQGTDTQY

J gene: TRBJ2-3
V gene: TRBV28
D gene: .
CDR3 protein: ASSSRAGGTDTQY

J gene: TRBJ2-3
V gene: TRBV9
D gene: .
CDR3 protein: ASSVAVTDTDTQY

J gene: TRBJ1-3
V gene: TRBV7-6
D gene: .
CDR3 protein: ASSLGTTNTIY

J gene: TRBJ2-5
V gene: TRBV4-1
D gene: TRBD1
CDR3 protein: ASSQTDRAWVETQY

J gene: TRBJ1-6
V gene: TRBV25-1
D gene: TRBD1
CDR3 protein: ASSEHRDRAPLH

J gene: TRBJ1-5
V gene: TRBV4-3
D gene: TRBD1
CDR3 protein: ASSQILGQYQPQH

J gene: TRBJ2-2
V gene: TRBV5-4
D gene: .
CDR3 protein: ASSLSTTGELF

J gene: TRBJ1-1
V gene: TRBV29-1
D gene: TRBD1
CDR3 protein: SAGDRGTEAF

J gene: TRBJ1-2
V gene: TRBV6-5
D gene: TRBD1
CDR3 protein: ASSYMTGDWHFT

J gene: TRBJ1-1
V gene: TRBV18
D gene: .
CDR3 protein: ASSPARTAMNTEAF

J gene: TRBJ2-2
V gene: TRBV27
D gene: .
CDR3 protein: ASSFEVGGTGELF

J gene: TRBJ2-7
V gene: TRBV5-1
D gene: .
CDR3 protein: ASSLAAGISNEQY

J gene: TRBJ2-3
V gene: TRBV9
D gene: .
CDR3 protein: ASSAAPTPDTQY

J gene: TRBJ2-5
V gene: TRBV4-1
D gene: TRBD2
CDR3 protein: ASSQVAGIETQY

J gene: TRBJ2-3
V gene: TRBV29-1
D gene: TRBD2
CDR3 protein: SVDASGFTDTQY

J gene: TRBJ2-3
V gene: TRBV7-8
D gene: TRBD1
CDR3 protein: ASSNRGLGLGDTQY

J gene: TRBJ1-2
V gene: TRBV29-1
D gene: .
CDR3 protein: SVRITAAGYT

J gene: TRBJ1-4
V gene: TRBV23-1
D gene: .
CDR3 protein: ASSRGRRWGGRVGKLF

J gene: TRBJ1-4
V gene: TRBV5-6
D gene: .
CDR3 protein: ASRGAHEKLF